This TCR beta chain was obtained from a study of blood T cell repertoires in COVID-19. Study as a whole: There were acute and convalescent COVID-19 samples, and they came from the United States, Italy and Spain.

Produced via immunoSEQ multiplex PCR; TCRdb's table is partial and in-frame only. The sample carries around 72,000 clones, more than 70% recorded once. V was clipped by 3 bases and J by 3 bases; unmatched bases: 8. The CDR3 totals 15 residues. Germline V gives CDR1 SGHRS, CDR2 YFSETQ. The chain couples TRBV5-1 to TRBJ1-1; TRBD1 aligns across 7 bases. The sample consisted of peripheral blood. The TCR originated in a woman in her sixties or seventies with acute or convalescent COVID-19. In DNA form, the CDR3 reads TGCGCCAGCAGCTCAACTTTCAGGGGGGACACTGAAGCTTTCTTT. Residues: CASSSTFRGDTEAFF.